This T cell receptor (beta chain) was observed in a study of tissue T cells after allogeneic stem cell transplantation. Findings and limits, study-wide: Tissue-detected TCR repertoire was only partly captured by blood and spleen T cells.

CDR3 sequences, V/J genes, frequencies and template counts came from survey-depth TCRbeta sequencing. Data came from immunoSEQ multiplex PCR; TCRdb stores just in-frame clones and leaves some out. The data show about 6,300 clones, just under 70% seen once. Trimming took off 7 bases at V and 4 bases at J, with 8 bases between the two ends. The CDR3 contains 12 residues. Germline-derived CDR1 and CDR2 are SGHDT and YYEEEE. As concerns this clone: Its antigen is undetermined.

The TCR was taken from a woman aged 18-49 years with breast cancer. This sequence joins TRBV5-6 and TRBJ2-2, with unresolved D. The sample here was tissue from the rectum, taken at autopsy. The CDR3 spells CASEMVTGELFF. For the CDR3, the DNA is TGTGCCAGCGAGATGGTCACCGGGGAGCTGTTTTTT.